This T cell receptor beta chain stems from a study of blood T cells in healthy people across ages. Findings and limits, study-wide: In older individuals, TCR beta diversity per million T cells was lower, falling roughly linearly with age.

This clonotype was counted a few times. Its antigen is not known. Per sample, no less than 5.5 micrograms of total RNA were extracted. Per the germline V gene, CDR1 is MGHRA and CDR2 is YSYEKL. V lost 2 bases, J lost 0 bases, and 8 bases lay in between. The CDR3 sequence is 15 residues long. A J-beta primer mix and a sample-barcoded 5' primer were used in a second PCR of about 6 to 12 cycles. TCRdb ran MiXCR on the 5' RACE reads and lists one entry per CDR3 protein. The data contain under 700,000 distinct CDR3 sequences, 24% of them singletons. This sample was shared with a second study, whose subject was T cells of mothers and their children.

The sequenced sample consisted of blood. The source of this sequence is a boy aged 5-17 years in good health. This chain links TRBV4-1 with TRBJ1-3, with D unclear. CDR3 bases: TGCGCCAGCAGCCAAACAGTTGTCTCTGGAAACACCATATATTTT. This codes for CASSQTVVSGNTIYF.